This TCR beta chain originates from a study of blood T cell repertoires in COVID-19. Study as a whole: From the United States, Italy and Spain came samples of acute and convalescent COVID-19. Sources were T cells, B-cell-depleted T cells, or PBMCs; the material itself was cDNA or gDNA.

Germline lookup yields CDR1 SGHRS and CDR2 YFSETQ. Germline trimming cut 4 bases from V and 1 base from J; bases unmatched to any gene: 3. The CDR3 length is 15 residues. As processed by the authors: Amplification with reference gene primers provided the estimates of nucleated cell counts. The data were produced by immunoSEQ multiplex PCR, yet TCRdb's version contains in-frame clones alone and is incomplete. That table gives V, J and clone size, and the DNA gave D and trimming. The table has under 200,000 clones, 70% to 80% seen once. V gene TRBV5-1 combines with J gene TRBJ2-2; 8 bases fit TRBD1. Sequencing was performed on peripheral blood. The receptor was derived from a man between 60 and 75 years old with acute or convalescent COVID-19. The CDR3 loop reads CASSPGQGNTGELFF. DNA for the CDR3: TGCGCCAGCAGCCCCGGACAGGGGAACACCGGGGAGCTGTTTTTT.